This is a list of T cell receptor beta chains from one sample in a study of cytomegalovirus exposure and HLA in healthy donors. Assay used: immunoSEQ multiplex PCR; TCRdb lists only in-frame clones, some missing. The data hold some 76,000 clones, with approximately 95% observed a single time. The sequenced sample was PBMCs. These receptors all stem from a woman between 18 and 30 years old in good health and CMV-seropositive. Each CDR3 is given with its conserved first and last residue. D genes are given only for firm matches. Clone size is shown for a subset of rows, as once, few, many or a class of expanded clone.

abundance: .; j_gene: TRBJ2-7; v_gene: TRBV7-8; d_gene: .; CDR3nt: TGTGCCAGCAGCCCGTCCAACTCGTACGAGCAGTACTTC; CDR3aa: CASSPSNSYEQYF
abundance: .; j_gene: TRBJ2-7; v_gene: TRBV5-6; d_gene: TRBD1; CDR3nt: TGTGCCAGCAGCTCCCTGGGACAGGGAAACCCCTCCGAGCAGTACTTC; CDR3aa: CASSSLGQGNPSEQYF
abundance: .; j_gene: TRBJ1-2; v_gene: TRBV6-6; d_gene: TRBD1; CDR3nt: TGTGCCAGCAGTTACGGGTCGACAGGGAACTATGGCTACACCTTC; CDR3aa: CASSYGSTGNYGYTF
abundance: .; j_gene: TRBJ2-2; v_gene: TRBV5-1; d_gene: TRBD2; CDR3nt: TGCGCCAGCAGCCCCACTAGCGGGAGAAGGTCAGGAACCACCGGGGAGCTGTTTTTT; CDR3aa: CASSPTSGRRSGTTGELFF
abundance: once; j_gene: TRBJ2-2; v_gene: TRBV29-1; d_gene: .; CDR3nt: TGCAGCGTTCGGCTAGACACCGGGGAGCTGTTTTTT; CDR3aa: CSVRLDTGELFF
abundance: .; j_gene: TRBJ2-7; v_gene: TRBV15; d_gene: TRBD1; CDR3nt: TGTGCCACCAGCAGCGGGACAGAGAAAACCTACGAGCAGTACTTC; CDR3aa: CATSSGTEKTYEQYF
abundance: .; j_gene: TRBJ2-1; v_gene: TRBV28; d_gene: TRBD2; CDR3nt: TGTGCCAGCCCACCGGGACTAGCGGGGGATTACAATGAGCAGTTCTTC; CDR3aa: CASPPGLAGDYNEQFF
abundance: .; j_gene: TRBJ1-5; v_gene: TRBV5-8; d_gene: TRBD1; CDR3nt: TGTGCCAGCAGCGGACAGGGGCCCCACATCGGGACCCAGCATTTT; CDR3aa: CASSGQGPHIGTQHF
abundance: .; j_gene: TRBJ2-7; v_gene: TRBV28; d_gene: .; CDR3nt: TGTGCCAGCAGTTTAAGTGGTCCGGGCTCCTACGAGCAGTACTTC; CDR3aa: CASSLSGPGSYEQYF
abundance: .; j_gene: TRBJ1-5; v_gene: TRBV2; d_gene: TRBD1; CDR3nt: TGTGCCAGCAGTGCGGGACAGGGGAATCAGCCCCAGCATTTT; CDR3aa: CASSAGQGNQPQHF
abundance: .; j_gene: TRBJ1-5; v_gene: TRBV28; d_gene: TRBD1; CDR3nt: TGTGCCAGCAGTCCATACAGGGGATCTTCTCAGCCCCAGCATTTT; CDR3aa: CASSPYRGSSQPQHF
abundance: .; j_gene: TRBJ1-1; v_gene: TRBV6-6; d_gene: TRBD1; CDR3nt: TGTGCCAGCAACACGGACAGGGCGGCTGAAGCTTTCTTT; CDR3aa: CASNTDRAAEAFF
abundance: .; j_gene: TRBJ2-7; v_gene: TRBV10-3; d_gene: .; CDR3nt: TGTGCCATCAGTGAGTCCGAGGACACCACCTACGAGCAGTACTTC; CDR3aa: CAISESEDTTYEQYF
abundance: .; j_gene: TRBJ2-1; v_gene: TRBV25-1; d_gene: .; CDR3nt: TGTGCCAGCAGTGACAGTTCGTCGAATGAGCAGTTCTTC; CDR3aa: CASSDSSSNEQFF
abundance: .; j_gene: TRBJ1-3; v_gene: TRBV19; d_gene: .; CDR3nt: TGTGCCAGTATATCGATGGGCTTCTCTGGAAACACCATATATTTT; CDR3aa: CASISMGFSGNTIYF
abundance: .; j_gene: TRBJ2-3; v_gene: TRBV28; d_gene: TRBD2; CDR3nt: TGTGCCAGCAGTTTAGGGACTAGCGGCACAGATACGCAGTATTTT; CDR3aa: CASSLGTSGTDTQYF
abundance: .; j_gene: TRBJ2-5; v_gene: TRBV2; d_gene: .; CDR3nt: TGTGCCAGCAGTGGAAATACTATTCAAGAGACCCAGTACTTC; CDR3aa: CASSGNTIQETQYF
abundance: .; j_gene: TRBJ2-1; v_gene: TRBV11-2; d_gene: TRBD2; CDR3nt: TGTGCCAGCAGCTTACTAGCGGGGGCCTACAATGAGCAGTTCTTC; CDR3aa: CASSLLAGAYNEQFF
abundance: .; j_gene: TRBJ2-1; v_gene: TRBV7-6; d_gene: .; CDR3nt: TGTGCCAGCAGCTTAGCGCCCGAGGAGCAGTTCTTC; CDR3aa: CASSLAPEEQFF
abundance: .; j_gene: TRBJ2-5; v_gene: TRBV5-4; d_gene: TRBD1; CDR3nt: TGTGCCAGCAGCTCAGAGACAGGGGGGTCGAAGACCCAGTACTTC; CDR3aa: CASSSETGGSKTQYF
abundance: .; j_gene: TRBJ1-1; v_gene: TRBV5-1; d_gene: TRBD1; CDR3nt: TGCGCCAGCAGCTTTGGGACAGGGCCGAACACTGAAGCTTTCTTT; CDR3aa: CASSFGTGPNTEAFF
abundance: .; j_gene: TRBJ2-3; v_gene: TRBV29-1; d_gene: TRBD2; CDR3nt: TGCAGCGTTGAAACGGCTAGCGGGAGCGATGGCACAGATACGCAGTATTTT; CDR3aa: CSVETASGSDGTDTQYF
abundance: .; j_gene: TRBJ2-3; v_gene: TRBV19; d_gene: .; CDR3nt: TGTGCCAGTACTTTGACGGCGGGGACTAGCACAGATACGCAGTATTTT; CDR3aa: CASTLTAGTSTDTQYF
abundance: .; j_gene: TRBJ1-4; v_gene: TRBV5-6; d_gene: .; CDR3nt: TGTGCCAGCAGCTTTTCGGGGGGCCAGGCCGTAGGAAAACTGTTTTTT; CDR3aa: CASSFSGGQAVGKLFF
abundance: .; j_gene: TRBJ2-7; v_gene: TRBV6-5; d_gene: TRBD2; CDR3nt: TGTGCCAGCAGTTACCGACTAGCGGGAGGGCCCCTCGAGCAGTACTTC; CDR3aa: CASSYRLAGGPLEQYF
abundance: .; j_gene: TRBJ1-5; v_gene: TRBV28; d_gene: .; CDR3nt: TGTGCCAGCAGTTTATGGCAGGGTATAAGGCCCAATCAGCCCCAGCATTTT; CDR3aa: CASSLWQGIRPNQPQHF
abundance: .; j_gene: TRBJ1-4; v_gene: TRBV2; d_gene: .; CDR3nt: TGTGCCAGCAGTAAGGGGGGGTGGGATGAAAAACTGTTTTTT; CDR3aa: CASSKGGWDEKLFF
abundance: .; j_gene: TRBJ2-5; v_gene: TRBV4-1; d_gene: .; CDR3nt: TGCGCCAGCAGCCAGGTAGGCCGGACAGCCCAAGAGACCCAGTACTTC; CDR3aa: CASSQVGRTAQETQYF
abundance: .; j_gene: TRBJ2-1; v_gene: TRBV9; d_gene: .; CDR3nt: TGTGCCAGCAGCGGAGCTAGCAATGAGCAGTTCTTC; CDR3aa: CASSGASNEQFF
abundance: .; j_gene: TRBJ2-7; v_gene: TRBV4-1; d_gene: .; CDR3nt: TGCGCCAGCAGCCAAGAAGAATTTCCCACCAAACTACTAAGACCCTACGAGCAGTACTTC; CDR3aa: CASSQEEFPTKLLRPYEQYF
abundance: .; j_gene: TRBJ2-2; v_gene: TRBV4-1; d_gene: .; CDR3nt: TGCGCCAGCAGCCAAATCGTGTGGGGGGCGAACACCGGGGAGCTGTTTTTT; CDR3aa: CASSQIVWGANTGELFF
abundance: .; j_gene: TRBJ1-4; v_gene: TRBV4-3; d_gene: .; CDR3nt: TGCGCCAGCAGCCAAGATCTAGAACAAAAACTGTTTTTT; CDR3aa: CASSQDLEQKLFF
abundance: .; j_gene: TRBJ1-5; v_gene: TRBV4-1; d_gene: .; CDR3nt: TGCGCCAGCAGCAGGGACAATTTAATTAGCAATCAGCCCCAGCATTTT; CDR3aa: CASSRDNLISNQPQHF
abundance: .; j_gene: TRBJ2-7; v_gene: TRBV4-1; d_gene: .; CDR3nt: TGCGCCAGCAGCCAAGCGGGACTTCCCAAGACGTCCTACGAGCAGTACTTC; CDR3aa: CASSQAGLPKTSYEQYF
abundance: .; j_gene: TRBJ2-2; v_gene: TRBV19; d_gene: .; CDR3nt: TGTGCCAGTAGTGACAATCCGGGAATGGGCACCGGGGAGCTGTTTTTT; CDR3aa: CASSDNPGMGTGELFF
abundance: .; j_gene: TRBJ1-4; v_gene: TRBV7-6; d_gene: .; CDR3nt: TGTGCCAGCAGCCAAGGGCGTACCCTTTATGAGGGACTGTTTTTT; CDR3aa: CASSQGRTLYEGLFF
abundance: .; j_gene: TRBJ2-3; v_gene: TRBV9; d_gene: TRBD1; CDR3nt: TGTGCCAGCAGTCCCTCTGGGACAGGTGGGGATACGCAGTATTTT; CDR3aa: CASSPSGTGGDTQYF
abundance: .; j_gene: TRBJ1-2; v_gene: TRBV28; d_gene: .; CDR3nt: TGTGCCAGCAGTAAGGACAGTACCCCTAGGGGCTACACCTTC; CDR3aa: CASSKDSTPRGYTF
abundance: .; j_gene: TRBJ1-1; v_gene: TRBV2; d_gene: .; CDR3nt: TGTGCCAGCGGTTCAGTAAACATGAACACTGAAGCTTTCTTT; CDR3aa: CASGSVNMNTEAFF
abundance: .; j_gene: TRBJ1-2; v_gene: TRBV6-5; d_gene: TRBD1; CDR3nt: TGTGCCACTTCAAACCCGGGACAGGGGGGTTCTGGCTACACCTTC; CDR3aa: CATSNPGQGGSGYTF
abundance: .; j_gene: TRBJ1-1; v_gene: TRBV2; d_gene: .; CDR3nt: TGTGCCAGCAGTGAATCGGGAGAAACTGAAGCTTTCTTT; CDR3aa: CASSESGETEAFF
abundance: few; j_gene: TRBJ1-2; v_gene: TRBV19; d_gene: .; CDR3nt: TGTGCCAGTAGTATAGATCCCCAGGGATTGGACTATGGCTACACCTTC; CDR3aa: CASSIDPQGLDYGYTF
abundance: .; j_gene: TRBJ1-5; v_gene: TRBV5-6; d_gene: .; CDR3nt: TGTGCCAGCAGCTTGGGTCATTTCGGTCAGCCCCAGCATTTT; CDR3aa: CASSLGHFGQPQHF
abundance: .; j_gene: TRBJ1-2; v_gene: TRBV29-1; d_gene: .; CDR3nt: TGCAGCGTTGAAGATCCTAGGGGGGGTGGGTATGGCTACACCTTC; CDR3aa: CSVEDPRGGGYGYTF
abundance: .; j_gene: TRBJ1-4; v_gene: TRBV6-6; d_gene: .; CDR3nt: TGTGCCAGCAGTTATACCACAGAAAAACTGTTTTTT; CDR3aa: CASSYTTEKLFF
abundance: .; j_gene: TRBJ2-3; v_gene: TRBV7-2; d_gene: .; CDR3nt: TGTGCCAGCAGCTTCATGCCGGTGACAGATACGCAGTATTTT; CDR3aa: CASSFMPVTDTQYF
abundance: .; j_gene: TRBJ2-7; v_gene: TRBV7-8; d_gene: .; CDR3nt: TGTGCCAGCAGCTGGCCCGGACAGTCCTACGAGCAGTACTTC; CDR3aa: CASSWPGQSYEQYF